Below, 2 T cell receptor beta chains from the same sample are listed, as sequenced in a study of blood T cell repertoires in COVID-19. Libraries were prepared by immunoSEQ multiplex PCR; TCRdb keeps only in-frame clonotypes and omits some of them. This sample has about 190,000 clones, with around 85% found just once. Sequencing was carried out using peripheral blood. Receptors originate from a man aged 25 to 40 with acute or convalescent COVID-19.

The chain employs TRBV5-8 and TRBJ1-2, with D unresolved. This CDR3 is 13 amino acids long. Germline CDR1 SGHTS, CDR2 YDEGEE. V was clipped by 4 bases and J by 5 bases, with 12 bases between them. DNA for the CDR3: TGTGCCAGCAGCATCCGGGGAGTATATGGCTACACCTTC. This translates into CASSIRGVYGYTF.

V gene TRBV24-1 combines with J gene TRBJ2-1; the D gene is possibly TRBD1 (5 bases). This CDR3 is 15 amino acids long. V dropped 4 bases and J dropped 1 base, with 10 bases sitting between them. Germline V CDR1 and CDR2: KGHDR, SFDVKD. CDR3 loop: CATSEVKGSYNEQFF. The CDR3 coding sequence is TGTGCCACCAGTGAAGTCAAGGGGTCCTACAATGAGCAGTTCTTC.